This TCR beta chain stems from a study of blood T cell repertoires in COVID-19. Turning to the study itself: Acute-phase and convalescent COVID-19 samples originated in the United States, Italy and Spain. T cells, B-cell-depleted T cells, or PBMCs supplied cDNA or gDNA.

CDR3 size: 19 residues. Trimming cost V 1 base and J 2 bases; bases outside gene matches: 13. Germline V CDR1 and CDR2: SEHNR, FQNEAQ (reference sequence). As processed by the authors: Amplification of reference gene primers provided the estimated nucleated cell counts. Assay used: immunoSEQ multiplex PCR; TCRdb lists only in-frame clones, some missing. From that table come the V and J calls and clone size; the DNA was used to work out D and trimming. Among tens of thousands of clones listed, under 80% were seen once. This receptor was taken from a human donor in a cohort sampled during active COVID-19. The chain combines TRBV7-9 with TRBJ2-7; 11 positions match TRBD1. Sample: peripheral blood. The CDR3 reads CASSLGLGGQGAGAYEQYF. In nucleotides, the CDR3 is TGTGCCAGCAGCTTAGGCCTAGGCGGACAGGGGGCCGGGGCCTACGAGCAGTACTTC.